This T cell receptor (beta chain) was profiled in a study of cytomegalovirus exposure and HLA in healthy donors. General study points: Cytomegalovirus status, reportedly, was diagnosed with high specificity and sensitivity by the classifier. The study flagged about 150 TCR beta chains as cytomegalovirus-associated.

Here immunoSEQ multiplex PCR was the method, and the copy in TCRdb shows in-frame clones only, minus some. Of about 240,000 clones in the sample, around 88% are singletons; the top ten hold roughly 1.2%. This clone was picked up a small number of times. Its antigen is as yet unknown. Separate from the approximately 700-subject first cohort was the approximately 120-subject validation cohort, to which the donors belonged. Trimming took 10 bases from V and 4 from J; bases not matched to a gene: 8. The CDR3 totals 13 residues. In germline, CDR1 is SNHLY, CDR2 FYNNEI. The J gene is TRBJ2-7, the V gene TRBV2, with TRBD2 matching 9 bases. Sequences were obtained from PBMCs. The receptor was derived from a woman aged 30 to 39 in good health and CMV-seropositive. DNA of the CDR3: TGTGCCACCACGGGGACTAGCTGGTACGAGCAGTACTTC. Its translation: CATTGTSWYEQYF.